The clone carrying this TCR beta chain was counted a few times. Its target is not known. The sample originates from a study of CD8+CD57+ T cells in acquired aplastic anemia. Across the study: Sorted CD4+ and CD8+ cells yielded 2.5 to 3.5 ug of DNA on average. Study conclusions and caveats: Shared by patients and controls, 25 to 35 CD8+ CDR3s were abundant in patients. Researchers reported that CD8+ Simpson's diversity was not significantly different in patients versus controls.

Before being chosen for sequencing, patients had shown CD8+CD57+ cell expansion by flow cytometry. Genomic DNA, the template, was used for profiling of the TCR beta VDJ and CDR3. TCRdb fed the reads into MiXCR, producing one record per CDR3 protein. Of about 250,000 distinct CDR3 sequences in the sample, around 45% were seen once. Sequenced sample: sorted CD4+, CD8+, or CD8+CD57+ T cells (not recorded which) from PBMCs. The receptor was isolated from a human donor with aplastic anemia.

CDR3 in amino acids: CASSLPRLLPGSRAGELFF. The CDR3 coding sequence is TGTGCCAGCAGCCTCCCGAGACTATTACCAGGGTCTAGGGCCGGGGAGCTGTTTTTT. The J gene is TRBJ2-2, the V gene TRBV7-3; D possibly matches TRBD1 or TRBD2 (5 bases each). The germline gives CDR1 SGHTA, CDR2 FQGTGA. The CDR3 loop spans 19 amino acids. V was shortened by 5 bases and J by 6 bases, with 28 bases between the two germline ends.